A single sample is the source of the 3 T cell receptor beta chains below, sequenced in a study of cytomegalovirus exposure and HLA in healthy donors (dated by TCRdb to between 2016 and 2019). The library was obtained by the immunoSEQ multiplex PCR assay. A mixture of 60 forward primers for TCR Vbeta segments and 13 reverse primers for TCR Jbeta segments was used in the multiplex PCR. Held by TCRdb, this immuneACCESS table contains in-frame sequences only and omits some clones. Under half of the omission traces to an unresolved V gene where checked; the cause of the rest is unknown. This sample comprises about 140,000 clones, around 84% of them detected only once. The top ten hold about 2.2% of the sample. Sequences were obtained from PBMCs. These receptors all come from a man aged 50-59 years in good health and CMV-seronegative.

This clone was seen more than once but under ten times. The chain uses TRBV6-5 and TRBJ1-5; D is ambiguous. The CDR3 is 15 amino acids. The V gene lost 5 bases and the J gene lost 2 bases, with 13 bases spanning the gap. From germline, CDR1 is MNHEY and CDR2 SVGAGI. The CDR3 loop reads CASSNGGFGNQPQHF. The CDR3 nucleotides read TGTGCCAGCAGTAACGGAGGATTTGGCAATCAGCCCCAGCATTTT.

The CDR3 coding sequence is TGCGCCAGCAGCCCCGAGGGGGTACGGGACGAGCAGTACTTC. Translated: CASSPEGVRDEQYF. The V gene is TRBV5-1, the J gene TRBJ2-7; a weak D match, TRBD1 (6 bases). The CDR3 runs 14 residues. Trimming removed 4 bases from V and 5 bases from J, with 16 bases in between. Germline V gives CDR1 SGHRS, CDR2 YFSETQ.

This chain uses TRBV19 with TRBJ1-1, with D unresolved. CDR3 length: 13 residues. CDR1 is LNHDA and CDR2 is SQIVND in the germline V gene (reference sequence). V was clipped by 8 bases and J by 4 bases, with 14 bases between them. The DNA for the CDR3 is TGTGCCAGTGGGATAAGCGCGGGCACTGAAGCTTTCTTT. It is translated as CASGISAGTEAFF.